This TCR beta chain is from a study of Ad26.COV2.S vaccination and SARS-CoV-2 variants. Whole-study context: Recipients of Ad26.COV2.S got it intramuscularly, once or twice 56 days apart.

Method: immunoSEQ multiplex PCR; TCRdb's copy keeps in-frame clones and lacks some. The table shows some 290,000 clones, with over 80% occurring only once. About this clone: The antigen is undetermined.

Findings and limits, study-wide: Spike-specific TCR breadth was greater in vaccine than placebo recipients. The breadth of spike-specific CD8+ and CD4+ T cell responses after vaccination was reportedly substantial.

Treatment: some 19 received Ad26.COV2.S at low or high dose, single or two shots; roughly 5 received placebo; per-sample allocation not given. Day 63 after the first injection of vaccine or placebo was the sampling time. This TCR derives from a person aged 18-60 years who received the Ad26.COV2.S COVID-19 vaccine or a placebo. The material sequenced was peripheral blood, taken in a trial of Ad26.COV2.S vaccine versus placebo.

DNA of the CDR3: TGCGCCAGCACCCTGGGCTCTGGGGCCAACGTCCTGACTTTC. It codes for CASTLGSGANVLTF. This chain connects TRBV5-1 to TRBJ2-6, with unresolved D. There are 14 residues in the CDR3. The germline V gene encodes CDR1 SGHRS and CDR2 YFSETQ. V was shortened by 6 bases and J by 0 bases, with 7 bases between the two germline ends.